The 12 T cell receptor beta chains listed next were all sequenced from one sample in a study of control samples from healthy donors and cancer patients. Some clones are missing from TCRdb's copy, which holds only in-frame ones; the method was immunoSEQ multiplex PCR. The data hold 140,000 to 150,000 clones, with 80% to 95% observed a single time. The sample consisted of blood. These TCRs come from a man in his thirties or forties in good health.

As for this clone: Other DNA sequences in this specimen translate into the identical CDR3. The genes are TRBV6-5 and TRBJ2-3; D ambiguous. Germline V lookup: CDR1 MNHEY, CDR2 SVGAGI. This CDR3 contains 11 residues. V gave up 6 bases and J gave up 3 bases, with 4 bases separating them. The DNA for the CDR3 is TGTGCCAGCAGGCTGACAGATACGCAGTATTTT. Translation: CASRLTDTQYF.

This CDR3 reads CASSLEGGTDEQYF. The CDR3 nucleotides read TGTGCCAGCAGCTTAGAGGGAGGGACGGACGAGCAGTACTTC. The J gene is TRBJ2-7, the V gene TRBV7-8; TRBD2 aligns across 7 bases. The CDR3 is 14 residues long. V shed 1 base and J 5 bases; nucleotides not matched to a gene: 5. Germline CDR1 SGHVS, CDR2 FQNEAQ.

This clone was detected only a few times. Here the CDR3 reads CASSRTGDSGNTIYF. CDR3 DNA sequence: TGTGCCAGCAGCCGGACAGGGGACTCTGGAAACACCATATATTTT. The V and J genes are TRBV27 and TRBJ1-3, with 9 bases lining up with TRBD1. Trimming at V came to 6 bases and at J to 0 bases, leaving 3 bases not matched to a gene. The CDR3 sequence is 15 residues long. Germline V lookup: CDR1 MNHEY, CDR2 SMNVEV (reference sequence).

J is TRBJ2-3 and V is TRBV9; D remains unclear. The CDR3 length is 14 residues. Trimming removed 0 bases from V and 10 bases from J, with 15 bases in between. Germline loops: CDR1 SGDLS, CDR2 YYNGEE. CDR3 nucleotides: TGTGCCAGCAGCGTAGAGGTCACCTTTGAAGCGCAGTATTTT. It yields the protein CASSVEVTFEAQYF.

CDR3 region: CSVGEPQGANYGYTF. In DNA form, the CDR3 reads TGCAGCGTTGGGGAGCCACAGGGAGCTAACTATGGCTACACCTTC. V and J are TRBV29-1 and TRBJ1-2; a weak D match, TRBD1 (6 bases). CDR1 is SQVTM and CDR2 is ANQGSEA in the germline V gene. Trimming removed 4 bases at V and 0 bases at J, with 15 bases between. The CDR3 covers 15 residues.

The chain joins TRBV19 to TRBJ1-6, with 7 bases that match TRBD1. Germline V CDR1 and CDR2: LNHDA, SQIVND (reference sequence). V gave up 5 bases and J gave up 0 bases; unmatched junction bases: 7. This CDR3 region has 17 residues. CDR3 in amino acids: CASSLQQGSSYNSPLHF. The DNA for the CDR3 is TGTGCCAGTAGTCTCCAACAGGGGAGCTCCTATAATTCACCCCTCCACTTT.

CDR3 coding DNA: TGTGCCAGCAGTGAAAGGATGGGGGACGGGGAGCTGTTTTTT. Its protein product is CASSERMGDGELFF. This sequence joins TRBV6-1 and TRBJ2-2; either TRBD1 or TRBD2 may supply D (5 bases each). CDR3 length equals 14 residues. Between the trimmed V and J ends, which lost 2 bases and 7 bases, there was a span of 11 bases. The V gene's germline CDR1 is MNHNS and CDR2 SASEGT.

This chain connects TRBV21-1 to TRBJ2-7; the DNA was not used to check the table's D call, TRBD1. TRBV21-1 is noted as a pseudogene. CDR3 size: 18 residues. In nucleotides, the CDR3 is TGTGCCAGCAGCAAAGCGGTTCATAAGACAGCGAGCTCCTACGAGCAGTACTTC. Translation: CASSKAVHKTASSYEQYF.

This chain joins TRBV30 and TRBJ1-2, with 8 bases matching TRBD1. The length of the CDR3 is 14 residues. Germline V gives CDR1 GTSNPN, CDR2 SVGIG (reference sequence). The V and J ends lost 4 bases and 4 bases, in that order; junction bases with no gene match: 8. This CDR3 is CAWNTDRGVYGYTF. The CDR3 DNA follows: TGTGCCTGGAATACTGACAGGGGAGTCTATGGCTACACCTTC.

The CDR3 DNA follows: TGTGCCAGCAGCTTAGGAGGGAGTAGCACTGAAGCTTTCTTT. Translation: CASSLGGSSTEAFF. J is TRBJ1-1 and V is TRBV7-8; the D is unclear. Per germline, CDR1 SGHVS and CDR2 FQNEAQ. The V end was cut by 1 base, the J end by 4 bases, with 10 bases between. The CDR3 runs 14 residues.

The chain uses TRBV6-1 and TRBJ1-6; D gene ambiguous. Per the germline V gene, CDR1 is MNHNS and CDR2 is SASEGT. This CDR3 has 17 residues. Deletions cut 1 base from V and 3 bases from J, with 13 bases between. The CDR3 DNA follows: TGTGCCAGCAGTGAAGTCGCGGGAACTTTCTATAATTCACCCCTCCACTTT. This encodes CASSEVAGTFYNSPLHF.

The J gene is TRBJ1-3, the V gene TRBV6-5; D remains ambiguous. The CDR3 runs 11 residues. Germline V CDR1 and CDR2: MNHEY, SVGAGI. V shed 7 bases and J shed 9 bases, with 10 bases lying between them. The CDR3 reads CASNSGSTIYF. The CDR3 DNA reads as TGTGCCAGCAATTCGGGGAGCACCATATATTTT.